Listed here are 18 T cell receptor beta chains from one sample, sequenced in a study of cytomegalovirus exposure and HLA in healthy donors. Both 60 Vbeta primers and 13 Jbeta primers went into the PCR. Only in-frame clones appear in the TCRdb table, and some are missing; sequencing was by immunoSEQ multiplex PCR. The sample has 200,000 or so clones; around 80% are singletons. The sequencing input was PBMCs. Receptors were obtained from a male donor in good health and CMV-seronegative.

Only a few counts were recorded for this clone. The chain recombines TRBV5-6 with TRBJ1-1; perhaps TRBD1 as D (6 bases). The CDR3 totals 15 residues. Trimming shortened V by 2 bases and J by 0 bases, and 11 bases separated the two germline ends. In germline, CDR1 is SGHDT, CDR2 YYEEEE. CDR3 DNA sequence: TGTGCCAGCAGCTTTGCGACAGGATTGAACACTGAAGCTTTCTTT. Amino acids: CASSFATGLNTEAFF.

V and J are TRBV28 and TRBJ1-5; 7 bases agree with TRBD1. This CDR3 is built from 12 residues. The germline gives CDR1 MDHEN, CDR2 SYDVKM. Trimming took 11 bases from V and 5 from J; bases not matched to a gene: 6. This CDR3 is CACRGGDQPQHF. CDR3 nucleotide sequence: TGTGCCTGCCGAGGGGGCGATCAGCCCCAGCATTTT.

The V and J genes are TRBV19 and TRBJ1-1; 8 bases are shared with TRBD1. Germline-derived CDR1 and CDR2 are LNHDA and SQIVND (reference sequence). This CDR3 spans 16 amino acids. The V segment lost 4 bases and the J segment 5 bases; nucleotides outside the gene matches: 12. The CDR3 is CASSSGQGGTGTEAFF. CDR3 nucleotide sequence: TGTGCCAGTAGTAGTGGACAGGGTGGGACGGGGACTGAAGCTTTCTTT.

This clone was seen a single time. V gene TRBV28 combines with J gene TRBJ2-2, with TRBD2 matching 12 bases. V lost 5 bases, J lost 1 base, and 5 bases stayed unmatched. Looked up from germline, CDR1 is MDHEN and CDR2 is SYDVKM. The CDR3 loop spans 17 amino acids. This CDR3 reads CASSPLAGGLNTGELFF. In DNA form, the CDR3 reads TGTGCCAGCAGTCCCCTAGCGGGGGGGCTGAACACCGGGGAGCTGTTTTTT.

The chain couples TRBV2 to TRBJ2-1, with a weak D call TRBD2 (5 bases). The V and J ends lost 3 bases and 12 bases respectively, with 15 bases between them. Per the germline V gene, CDR1 is SNHLY and CDR2 is FYNNEI. The CDR3 is 13 amino acids. The CDR3 sequence is CASSESSSSLQFF. The CDR3 nucleotides read TGTGCCAGCAGTGAGAGTTCTAGCAGCCTGCAGTTCTTC. Supplemented by reference TRBV2 and TRBJ2-1, the full variable domain reads EPEVTQTPSHQVTQMGQEVILRCVPISNHLYFYWYRQILGQKVEFLVSFYNNEISEKSEIFDDQFSVERPDGSNFTLKIRSTKLEDSAMYFCASSESSSSLQFFGPGTRLTVL.

Turning to this clone: The same CDR3 can be traced to other DNA sequences in this sample. Here the CDR3 DNA reads TGCGCCAGCAGCTTGGCAAGCCCTAGCGCTGAGCAGTTCTTC. Its protein product is CASSLASPSAEQFF. This sequence joins TRBV5-1 and TRBJ2-1; a possible D gene is TRBD2 (6 bases). V was clipped by 0 bases and J by 9 bases, with 13 bases between them. Looked up from germline, CDR1 is SGHRS and CDR2 is YFSETQ. This CDR3 has 14 amino acids.

CDR3 in amino acids: CASSLSVFNEQYF. DNA of the CDR3: TGTGCCAGCAGCTTATCGGTTTTCAACGAGCAGTACTTC. The chain combines TRBV7-9 with TRBJ2-7; D not resolved. V lost 2 bases and J lost 5, with 10 bases in between. Germline V CDR1 and CDR2: SEHNR, FQNEAQ (reference sequence). The CDR3 length is 13 residues.

This clone was counted only a few times. The CDR3 nucleotides are TGTGCCAGCTCACCTGGGACAGGACAAACTGAAGCTTTCTTT. This encodes CASSPGTGQTEAFF. V usage is TRBV18 and J usage is TRBJ1-1, with 8 positions matching TRBD1. The CDR3 spans 14 residues. V lost 3 bases and J lost 5; bases outside the gene matches: 5. Germline values: CDR1 KGHSH, CDR2 LQKENI.

This clone was observed a handful of times. The chain employs TRBV28 and TRBJ1-2; D ambiguous. Trimming removed 6 bases at V and 0 bases at J, with 11 bases between. The CDR3 extends over 14 amino acids. Germline CDR1 reads MDHEN; CDR2 reads SYDVKM. CDR3 sequence (DNA): TGTGCCAGCAGCCCCGGGTGGGCTAACTATGGCTACACCTTC. Its protein product is CASSPGWANYGYTF.

The rearrangement uses TRBV27 and TRBJ2-7; 8 bases agree with TRBD1. V lost 5 bases and J lost 2; bases outside the gene matches: 5. CDR3 length: 14 residues. Germline V gene data show CDR1 as MNHEY and CDR2 as SMNVEV (reference sequence). DNA for the CDR3: TGTGCCAGCAGTACGACAGGGGCCCCCTACGAGCAGTACTTC. Its protein is CASSTTGAPYEQYF.

This clone has a single count. The chain recombines TRBV19 with TRBJ2-3, with 11 bases aligning to TRBD1. The J segment lost 4 bases and the V segment lost 4 bases, leaving 13 bases of the junction unmatched. This CDR3 contains 18 residues. Per germline, CDR1 LNHDA and CDR2 SQIVND (reference sequence). The CDR3 DNA reads as TGTGCCAGTAGTACCCCGGTCCCCGGGACAGGGGGATCAGATACGCAGTATTTT. Its translation: CASSTPVPGTGGSDTQYF.

The V and J genes are TRBV6-1 and TRBJ1-5, with D possibly matching TRBD1 (6 bases). V lost 6 bases, J lost 9 bases, and 18 bases lay in between. Per germline, CDR1 MNHNS and CDR2 SASEGT. The CDR3 runs 14 residues. DNA of the CDR3: TGTGCCAGCAGCCTACTTGGGGGCGAAGGGCCCCAGCATTTT. Its protein is CASSLLGGEGPQHF.

The chain uses TRBV27 and TRBJ1-5; perhaps TRBD1 as D (6 bases). This CDR3 has 19 residues. Germline lookup yields CDR1 MNHEY and CDR2 SMNVEV (reference sequence). The germline V and J ends were trimmed by 5 bases and 0 bases, with 23 bases remaining between them. CDR3 residues: CASSLQGFTDGDSNQPQHF. CDR3 sequence (DNA): TGTGCCAGCAGTCTGCAGGGGTTTACGGACGGGGATAGCAATCAGCCCCAGCATTTT.

The chain employs TRBV9 and TRBJ1-6, with 9 bases fitting TRBD1. The ends lost 2 bases at V and 6 bases at J; junction bases unmatched: 3. The CDR3 spans 15 residues. CDR1 and CDR2 (germline): SGDLS, YYNGEE. Here the CDR3 reads CASSVRTGANSPLHF. CDR3 bases: TGTGCCAGCAGCGTCAGGACAGGGGCTAATTCACCCCTCCACTTT.

V and J are TRBV7-3 and TRBJ2-3, with D possibly being TRBD2 (6 bases). V lost 5 bases and J 3 bases, leaving 18 bases between the germline ends. The CDR3 has 16 residues. The germline gives CDR1 SGHTA, CDR2 FQGTGA. The CDR3 bases are TGTGCCAGCAGCCCTCACTCACTAGCTGTTACAGATACGCAGTATTTT. Its protein is CASSPHSLAVTDTQYF.

The CDR3 loop is CASSGRQGRSYEQYF. The DNA of the CDR3 is TGTGCCAGCAGTGGGAGACAGGGGCGCTCCTACGAGCAGTACTTC. The chain has TRBV6-5 and TRBJ2-7; TRBD1 matches at 8 bases. The CDR3 consists of 15 residues. J lost 0 bases, V lost 5 bases, and 6 bases had no gene match. CDR1 is MNHEY, CDR2 SVGAGI, per germline.

The chain carries TRBV29-1 and TRBJ1-5, with 7 bases lining up with TRBD1. V lost 6 bases to trimming and J lost 2 bases; unmatched junction nucleotides: 7. CDR3 length equals 14 residues. The V gene's germline CDR1 is SQVTM and CDR2 ANQGSEA. The CDR3 protein is CSVADRAGNQPQHF. As DNA, the CDR3 is TGCAGCGTAGCCGACAGGGCGGGCAATCAGCCCCAGCATTTT.

The chain uses TRBV27 and TRBJ2-2; TRBD1 aligns across 9 bases. Germline values: CDR1 MNHEY, CDR2 SMNVEV (reference sequence). The CDR3 extends over 14 amino acids. After removal of 8 bases from V and 5 bases from J, the junction contained 6 bases not matched to a gene. CDR3 protein: CASCGTGWTGELFF. The CDR3 nucleotides are TGTGCCAGCTGCGGGACAGGGTGGACCGGGGAGCTGTTTTTT.